Sequencing of this T cell receptor beta chain was carried out in a study of T cell responses to AZD1222 COVID-19 vaccine. Profiled with immunoSEQ multiplex PCR; TCRdb holds only in-frame clones, not every one. Of some 100,000 clones in the sample, around 84% were seen once. The CDR3 is 12 amino acids. J is TRBJ1-2 and V is TRBV21-1; the D segment call TRBD1 is taken from the table without a DNA check. TRBV21-1 is termed a pseudogene. This sample comprised peripheral blood, obtained on day 0 of AZD1222 vaccination. The TCR sequence derives from an adult in good health. The CDR3: CASVDRSYGYTF. The DNA for the CDR3 is TGTGCCAGCGTCGACAGAAGTTATGGCTACACCTTC.